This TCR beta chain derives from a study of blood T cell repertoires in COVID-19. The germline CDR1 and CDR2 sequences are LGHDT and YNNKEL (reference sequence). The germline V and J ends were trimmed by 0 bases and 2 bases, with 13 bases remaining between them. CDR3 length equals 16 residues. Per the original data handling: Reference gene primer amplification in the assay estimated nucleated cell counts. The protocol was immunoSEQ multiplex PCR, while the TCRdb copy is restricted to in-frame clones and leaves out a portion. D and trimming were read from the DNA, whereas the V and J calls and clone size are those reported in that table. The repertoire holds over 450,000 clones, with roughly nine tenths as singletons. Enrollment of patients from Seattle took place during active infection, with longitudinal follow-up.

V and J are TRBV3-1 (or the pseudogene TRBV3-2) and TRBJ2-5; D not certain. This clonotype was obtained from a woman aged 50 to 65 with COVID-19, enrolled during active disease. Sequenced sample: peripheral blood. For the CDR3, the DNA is TGTGCCAGCAGCCAAGATATGGAGTCAGCTCAAGAGACCCAGTACTTC. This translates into CASSQDMESAQETQYF.